There are a few counts of the clone carrying this T cell receptor (beta chain). Its antigen is currently unknown. Investigators prepared the TCR beta libraries by applying iRepertoire HTBI primers and Arm-PCR of CDR3 regions. TCRdb analysed the multiplex PCR reads with MiXCR anew, one entry per CDR3 protein. The table includes 500,000 to 700,000 distinct CDR3 sequences, approximately 15% detected once. Germline loops: CDR1 MDHEN, CDR2 SYDVKM. The V and J ends lost 6 bases and 4 bases respectively, with 16 bases between them. The CDR3 extends over 15 amino acids. The time point: newly diagnosed GD, antithyroid drugs for less than 3 months. Generation of the TCR library employed RNA extracted from PBMCs. In Xi'an, China, an endocrinology department was the source of patients. This entry comes from a study of regulatory T cells in long-lasting Graves disease. General observations from the study: Repertoires from persistent disease leaned toward TRBV28, TRBJ1-2 and TRBJ2-5.

The same specimen was also included in a second study, on T cells in Graves' hyperthyroidism and ophthalmopathy. That study adds: Patients were excluded for uncontrolled infection, other autoimmune disease, pregnancy or lactation.

The specimen comprised peripheral blood mononuclear cells (PBMCs), sampled at new diagnosis, from a patient treated with antithyroid drugs. The chain links TRBV28 to TRBJ1-5; no definite D call. This receptor was taken from a woman in her twenties or thirties with Graves disease. The CDR3 sequence: CASRPSGEGNQPQHF. The CDR3 DNA follows: TGTGCCAGCAGACCCTCCGGGGAAGGGAATCAGCCCCAGCATTTT. Looking up the rest from reference TRBV28 and TRBJ1-5 gives the full variable domain: DVKVTQSSRYLVKRTGEKVFLECVQDMDHENMFWYRQDPGLGLRLIYFSYDVKMKEKGDIPEGYSVSREKKERFSLILESASTNQTSMYLCASRPSGEGNQPQHFGDGTRLSIL.